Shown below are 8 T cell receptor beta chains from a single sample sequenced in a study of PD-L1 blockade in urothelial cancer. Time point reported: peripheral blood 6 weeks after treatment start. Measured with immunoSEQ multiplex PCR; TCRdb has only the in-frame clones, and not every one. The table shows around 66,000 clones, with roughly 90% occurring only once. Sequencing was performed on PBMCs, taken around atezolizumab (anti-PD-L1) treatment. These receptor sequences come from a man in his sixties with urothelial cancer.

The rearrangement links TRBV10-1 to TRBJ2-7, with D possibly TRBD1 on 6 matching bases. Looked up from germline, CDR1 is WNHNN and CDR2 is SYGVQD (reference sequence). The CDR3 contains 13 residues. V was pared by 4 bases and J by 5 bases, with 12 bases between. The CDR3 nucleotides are TGCGCCAGCAGTGTTCTGGGGGCTCACGAGCAGTACTTC. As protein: CASSVLGAHEQYF.

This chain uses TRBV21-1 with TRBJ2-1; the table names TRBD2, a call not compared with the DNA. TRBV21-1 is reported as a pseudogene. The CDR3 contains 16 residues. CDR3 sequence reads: CASSKFLGDFYNEQFF. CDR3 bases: TGTGCCAGCAGCAAATTTCTCGGGGATTTTTACAATGAGCAGTTCTTC.

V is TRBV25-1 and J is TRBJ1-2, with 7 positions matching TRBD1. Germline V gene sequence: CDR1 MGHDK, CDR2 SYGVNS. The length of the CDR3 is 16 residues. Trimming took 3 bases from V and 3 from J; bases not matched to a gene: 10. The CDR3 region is CASSDLSTGKHYGYTF. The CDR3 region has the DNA TGTGCCAGCAGTGACCTCTCGACAGGGAAACACTATGGCTACACCTTC.

CDR3 sequence: CASSQATSGGAVEQFF. The DNA of the CDR3 is TGCGCCAGCAGCCAAGCGACTAGCGGGGGGGCTGTTGAGCAGTTCTTC. The V gene is TRBV4-1, the J gene TRBJ2-1, with 14 bases identical to TRBD2. CDR1 MGHRA and CDR2 YSYEKL come from the germline V gene. Losses at the gene ends were 1 base for V and 9 bases for J; bases not matched to a gene: 5. The CDR3 spans 16 residues.

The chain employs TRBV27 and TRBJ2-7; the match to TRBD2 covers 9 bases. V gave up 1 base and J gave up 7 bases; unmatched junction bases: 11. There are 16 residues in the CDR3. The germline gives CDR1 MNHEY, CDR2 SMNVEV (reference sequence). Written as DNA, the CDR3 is TGTGCCAGCAGTTTATTGACTAGCGGCGGTGTTGGGGAGCAGTACTTC. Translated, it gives CASSLLTSGGVGEQYF.

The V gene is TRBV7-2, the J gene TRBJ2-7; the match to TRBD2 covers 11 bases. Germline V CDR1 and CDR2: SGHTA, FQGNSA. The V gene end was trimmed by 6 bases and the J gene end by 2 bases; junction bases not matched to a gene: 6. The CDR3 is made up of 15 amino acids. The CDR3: CASRRGTSGTYEQYF. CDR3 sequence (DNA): TGTGCCAGCAGACGCGGGACTAGCGGAACCTACGAGCAGTACTTC.

CDR3 loop: CASSERPGQRWEKLFF. Written as DNA, the CDR3 is TGTGCCAGCAGTGAGAGACCGGGACAGCGTTGGGAAAAACTGTTTTTT. The chain carries TRBV6-1 and TRBJ1-4; 7 bases agree with TRBD1. Unmatched junction bases numbered 12, after V lost 3 bases and J lost 8 bases. In germline, CDR1 is MNHNS, CDR2 SASEGT. This CDR3 comprises 16 residues.

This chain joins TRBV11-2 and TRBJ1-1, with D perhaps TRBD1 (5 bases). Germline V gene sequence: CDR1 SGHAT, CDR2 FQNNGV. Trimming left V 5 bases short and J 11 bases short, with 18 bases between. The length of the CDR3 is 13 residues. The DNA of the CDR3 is TGTGCCAGCAGCCCTATCCGAAAGAAGGGGGCTTTCTTT. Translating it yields CASSPIRKKGAFF.